These 16 T cell receptor beta chains came from one sample sequenced in a study of blood T cell repertoires in COVID-19. TCRdb's copy holds only in-frame clones and misses some; the assay was immunoSEQ multiplex PCR. The table lists roughly 99,000 clones, around 82% of them singletons. Sequenced sample: peripheral blood. The origin of the receptors is a human donor in a cohort sampled during active COVID-19.

V and J are TRBV7-3 and TRBJ2-2; TRBD1 might be the D (5 bases). V lost 4 bases and J lost 6, with 9 bases in between. Germline V CDR1 and CDR2: SGHTA, FQGTGA. The CDR3 loop spans 13 amino acids. The CDR3: CASSYQGPGELFF. CDR3 sequence (DNA): TGTGCCAGCAGCTACCAGGGTCCCGGGGAGCTGTTTTTT.

This chain connects TRBV9 to TRBJ1-1; D remains unclear. This CDR3 comprises 16 residues. In germline, CDR1 is SGDLS, CDR2 YYNGEE. The germline V and J ends were trimmed by 0 bases and 4 bases, with 16 bases remaining between them. The chain's CDR3 is CASSVGGLEGTTEAFF. In nucleotides, the CDR3 is TGTGCCAGCAGCGTAGGCGGGTTGGAGGGCACCACTGAAGCTTTCTTT.

This chain links TRBV30 with TRBJ2-2, with no clear D. The germline CDR1 and CDR2 sequences are GTSNPN and SVGIG (reference sequence). This CDR3 has 12 residues. Trimming cost V 5 bases and J 0 bases, with 4 bases left between them. CDR3 sequence (DNA): TGTGCCTGGGCGGCGAACACCGGGGAGCTGTTTTTT. Translation: CAWAANTGELFF.

The chain uses TRBV19 and TRBJ2-7; TRBD1 might be the D (5 bases). CDR3 length: 13 amino acids. V lost 5 bases, J lost 2 bases, and 10 bases lay in between. The V gene's germline CDR1 is LNHDA and CDR2 SQIVND (reference sequence). The CDR3 DNA is TGTGCCAGTAGTCAACAGGCCGCCTACGAGCAGTACTTC. Translation: CASSQQAAYEQYF.

This chain connects TRBV5-1 to TRBJ2-3; possibly TRBD2 for D (5 bases). Germline V lookup: CDR1 SGHRS, CDR2 YFSETQ. V lost 4 bases, J lost 0 bases, and 15 bases lay in between. CDR3 length equals 16 residues. The CDR3 sequence: CASSIPTKTSTDTQYF. The CDR3 bases are TGCGCCAGCAGCATTCCGACTAAAACTAGCACAGATACGCAGTATTTT.

V is TRBV6-1 and J is TRBJ2-5; TRBD2 matches 13 bases. The CDR3 covers 19 residues. Unmatched junction bases numbered 14, after V lost 3 bases and J lost 4 bases. CDR1 and CDR2 from the germline V gene are MNHNS and SASEGT. This CDR3 reads CASSEDHPLLAGGGETQYF. As DNA, the CDR3 is TGTGCCAGCAGTGAGGATCATCCCCTACTAGCGGGGGGGGGAGAGACCCAGTACTTC.

The chain has TRBV24-1 and TRBJ2-3; 10 positions match TRBD2. This CDR3 spans 20 amino acids. Germline CDR1 and CDR2: KGHDR and SFDVKD. The V gene end was trimmed by 3 bases and the J gene end by 2 bases; junction bases not matched to a gene: 16. The DNA of the CDR3 is TGTGCCACCAGTGATAGTGTTATCGGGACTAGCGTTTTCCCCACAGATACGCAGTATTTT. Translating gives CATSDSVIGTSVFPTDTQYF.

This clone was seen once. V and J are TRBV7-8 and TRBJ1-1; 7 nucleotides match TRBD1. J was trimmed by 4 bases and V by 5 bases; bases with no gene match: 13. CDR3 length: 16 amino acids. In germline, CDR1 is SGHVS, CDR2 FQNEAQ. The CDR3 nucleotides read TGTGCCAGCAGCGAAGCCCGACAGGGATCGTTCACTGAAGCTTTCTTT. Its translation is CASSEARQGSFTEAFF.

The V and J genes are TRBV27 and TRBJ2-3; possibly TRBD2 for D (6 bases). Germline V gives CDR1 MNHEY, CDR2 SMNVEV (reference sequence). This CDR3 region has 12 residues. V lost 6 bases and J lost 14, with 18 bases in between. CDR3 in DNA: TGTGCCAGCAGCCAGATTCTGGGACTGTTGTATTTT. Its protein is CASSQILGLLYF.

The V gene is TRBV7-2, the J gene TRBJ2-1; perhaps TRBD2 as D (6 bases). Per the germline V gene, CDR1 is SGHTA and CDR2 is FQGNSA. The CDR3 has 14 residues. V lost 3 bases, J lost 4 bases, and 10 bases lay in between. CDR3 coding DNA: TGTGCCAGCAGCTTCATAGCGGATTACAATGAGCAGTTCTTC. This translates into CASSFIADYNEQFF. The full variable domain, its missing parts supplied by reference TRBV7-2 and TRBJ2-1, is GAGVSQSPSNKVTEKGKDVELRCDPISGHTALYWYRQSLGQGLEFLIYFQGNSAPDKSGLPSDRFSAERTGGSVSTLTIQRTQQEDSAVYLCASSFIADYNEQFFGPGTRLTVL.

The chain links TRBV5-1 to TRBJ2-3, with 10 positions matching TRBD2. The CDR3 length is 14 residues. V trimming: 4 bases; J trimming: 4 bases; junction bases outside the gene matches: 3. From germline, CDR1 is SGHRS and CDR2 YFSETQ. CDR3 amino acids: CASSDGTSADTQYF. Written as DNA, the CDR3 is TGCGCCAGCAGCGACGGGACTAGCGCAGATACGCAGTATTTT. The variable domain in full, completed from reference TRBV5-1 and TRBJ2-3, reads KAGVTQTPRYLIKTRGQQVTLSCSPISGHRSVSWYQQTPGQGLQFLFEYFSETQRNKGNFPGRFSGRQFSNSRSEMNVSTLELGDSALYLCASSDGTSADTQYFGPGTRLTVL.

This clone was detected a few times. This chain joins TRBV24-1 and TRBJ1-4; the D gene is possibly TRBD1 (5 bases). Germline-derived CDR1 and CDR2 are KGHDR and SFDVKD. This CDR3 has 15 amino acids. Trimming removed 12 bases from V and 0 bases from J, with 16 bases in between. CDR3 nucleotides: TGTGCCTTAGGGCCGGGGGTAGCAACTAATGAAAAACTGTTTTTT. As protein: CALGPGVATNEKLFF.

A single count supports this clone. The chain combines TRBV7-9 with TRBJ2-6; 15 nucleotides match TRBD2. CDR1 is SEHNR and CDR2 is FQNEAQ in the germline V gene (reference sequence). The V and J ends lost 3 bases and 3 bases, in that order; junction bases with no gene match: 6. The CDR3 has 19 amino acids. The CDR3 loop reads CASSFYRTSGRVGANVLTF. The CDR3 DNA follows: TGTGCCAGCAGCTTTTATCGGACTAGCGGGAGGGTTGGGGCCAACGTCCTGACTTTC. The full variable domain, completed using reference TRBV7-9 and TRBJ2-6, is DTGVSQNPRHKITKRGQNVTFRCDPISEHNRLYWYRQTLGQGPEFLTYFQNEAQLEKSRLLSDRFSAERPKGSFSTLEIQRTEQGDSAMYLCASSFYRTSGRVGANVLTFGAGSRLTVL.

The chain joins TRBV7-2 to TRBJ1-6; D not certain. V was cut by 5 bases and J by 9 bases, with 11 bases left in between. The CDR3 is 13 amino acids. Germline loops: CDR1 SGHTA, CDR2 FQGNSA. CDR3: CASSDGRGSPLHF. The CDR3 DNA follows: TGTGCCAGCAGCGACGGACGGGGTTCACCCCTCCACTTT.

The V and J genes are TRBV4-3 and TRBJ2-4; D remains ambiguous. This CDR3 has 13 amino acids. Germline lookup yields CDR1 LGHNA and CDR2 YSLEER. The V end lost 7 bases, the J end lost 0 bases, and 7 bases lay between the germline ends. DNA of the CDR3: TGCGCCAGCAACCACGGAGCCAAAAACATTCAGTACTTC. It encodes CASNHGAKNIQYF.

In its sample, this clone was seen once. The chain recombines TRBV28 with TRBJ1-5, with a tentative D call TRBD1 (5 bases). The CDR3 is made up of 13 amino acids. Deletions cut 5 bases from V and 8 bases from J, with 13 bases between. The germline CDR1 and CDR2 sequences are MDHEN and SYDVKM. The CDR3 bases are TGTGCCAGCAGTCCCGACAGACAAGAGCCCCAGCATTTT. Amino acids: CASSPDRQEPQHF.